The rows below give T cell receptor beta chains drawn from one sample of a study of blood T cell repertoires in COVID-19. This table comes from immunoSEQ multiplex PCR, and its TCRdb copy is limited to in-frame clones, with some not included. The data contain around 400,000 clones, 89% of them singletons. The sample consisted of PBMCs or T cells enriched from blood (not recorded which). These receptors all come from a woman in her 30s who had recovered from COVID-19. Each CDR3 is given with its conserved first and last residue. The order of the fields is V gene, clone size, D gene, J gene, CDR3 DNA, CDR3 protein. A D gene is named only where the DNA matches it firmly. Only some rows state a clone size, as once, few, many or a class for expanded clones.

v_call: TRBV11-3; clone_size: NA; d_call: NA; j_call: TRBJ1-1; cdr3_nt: TGTGCCAGCAGCTCGTCTAACACTGAAGCTTTCTTT; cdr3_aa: CASSSSNTEAFF
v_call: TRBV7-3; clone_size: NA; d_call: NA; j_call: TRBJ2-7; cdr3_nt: TGTGCCAGCAGCTTAGGCCCAGGGGTCGCTTACGAGCAGTACTTC; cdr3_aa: CASSLGPGVAYEQYF
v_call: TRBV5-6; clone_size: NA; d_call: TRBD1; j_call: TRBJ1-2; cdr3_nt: TGTGCCAGCAGCTTGGCCGGGACAGCATATGGCTACACCTTC; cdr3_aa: CASSLAGTAYGYTF
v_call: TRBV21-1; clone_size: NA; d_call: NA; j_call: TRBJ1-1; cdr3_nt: TGTGCCAGCAGCCCCGACAGGGTCGATGACGATATGAACACTGAAGCTTTCTTT; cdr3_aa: CASSPDRVDDDMNTEAFF
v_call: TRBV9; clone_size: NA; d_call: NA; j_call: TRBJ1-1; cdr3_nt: TGTGCCAGCAGTTACACGGACACCTCGCTGGCTTTCTTT; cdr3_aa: CASSYTDTSLAFF
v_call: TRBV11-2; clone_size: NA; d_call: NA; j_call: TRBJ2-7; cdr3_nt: TGTGCCAGCAGCTACGGACAGTTCTACGAGCAGTACTTC; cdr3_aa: CASSYGQFYEQYF
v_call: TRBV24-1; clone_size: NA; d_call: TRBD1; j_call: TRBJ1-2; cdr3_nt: TGTGCCATCTCACCGGGACAGGCCTATGGCTACACCTTC; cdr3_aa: CAISPGQAYGYTF
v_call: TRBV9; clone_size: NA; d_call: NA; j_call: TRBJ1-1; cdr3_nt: TGTGCCAGCAGCGTAACCTCCGGCGGCACTGAAGCTTTCTTT; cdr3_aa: CASSVTSGGTEAFF
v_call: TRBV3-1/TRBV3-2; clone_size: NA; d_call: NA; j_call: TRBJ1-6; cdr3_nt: TGTGCCAGCAGCCAAGAGCGGGATTCACCCCTCCACTTT; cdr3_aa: CASSQERDSPLHF
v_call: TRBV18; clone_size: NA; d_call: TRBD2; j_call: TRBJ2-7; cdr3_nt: TGTGCCAGCTCCCTGACGGGGGGATTCGACGAGCAGTACTTC; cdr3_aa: CASSLTGGFDEQYF
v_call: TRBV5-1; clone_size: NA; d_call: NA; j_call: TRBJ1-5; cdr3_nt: TGCGCCAGCAGTAGGCAGGTCCCAGTCAATCAGCCCCAGCATTTT; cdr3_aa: CASSRQVPVNQPQHF
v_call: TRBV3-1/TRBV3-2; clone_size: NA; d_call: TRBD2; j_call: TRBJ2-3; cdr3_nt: TGTGCCAGCAGCCTTAAAACGGCTAGCGGGGGGTTCACAGATACGCAGTATTTT; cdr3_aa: CASSLKTASGGFTDTQYF
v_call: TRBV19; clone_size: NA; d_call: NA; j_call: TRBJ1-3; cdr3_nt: TGTGCCAGTAGCTATGACAGGTCCTCTGGAAACACCATATATTTT; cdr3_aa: CASSYDRSSGNTIYF
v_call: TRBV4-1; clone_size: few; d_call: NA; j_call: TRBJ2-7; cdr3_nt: TGCGCCAGCAGCCAAGAACCGGACAGCTACGCAGCCTACGAGCAGTACTTC; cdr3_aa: CASSQEPDSYAAYEQYF
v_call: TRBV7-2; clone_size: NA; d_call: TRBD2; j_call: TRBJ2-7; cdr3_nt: TGTGCCAGCAGCTTAAGACTAGCGGGAGGGTACGAGCAGTACTTC; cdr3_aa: CASSLRLAGGYEQYF
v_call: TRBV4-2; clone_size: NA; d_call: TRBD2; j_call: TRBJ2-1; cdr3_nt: TGTGCCAGCAGCCAAGATCGGAGTAGCGGGGGGGACGGTGGTCGTAATGAGCAGTTCTTC; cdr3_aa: CASSQDRSSGGDGGRNEQFF
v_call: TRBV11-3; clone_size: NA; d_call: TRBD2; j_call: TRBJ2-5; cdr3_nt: TGTGCCAGCTCCGGACTAGCTGAGACCCAGTACTTC; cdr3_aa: CASSGLAETQYF
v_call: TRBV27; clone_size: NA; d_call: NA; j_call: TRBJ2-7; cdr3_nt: TGTGCCAGCAGTTTGACTCCTACCTACGAGCAGTACTTC; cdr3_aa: CASSLTPTYEQYF
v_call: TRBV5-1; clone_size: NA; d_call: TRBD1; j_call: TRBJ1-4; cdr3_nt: TGCGCCAGCAGCCATGGGACAGGGGTTTATGAAAAACTGTTTTTT; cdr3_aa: CASSHGTGVYEKLFF
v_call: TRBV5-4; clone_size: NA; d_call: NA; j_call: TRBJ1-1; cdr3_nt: TGTGCCAGCAGCCGCCAACGAGGTATGAACACTGAAGCTTTCTTT; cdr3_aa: CASSRQRGMNTEAFF
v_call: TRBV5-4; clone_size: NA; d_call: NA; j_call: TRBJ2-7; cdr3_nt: TGTGCCAGCAGCTTGGCCGGGACAAATTACGAGCAGTACTTC; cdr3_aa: CASSLAGTNYEQYF
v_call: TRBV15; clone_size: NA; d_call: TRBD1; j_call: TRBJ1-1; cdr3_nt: TGTGCCACCAGCGGGAGAACGGCAGGGGGCGATACTGAAGCTTTCTTT; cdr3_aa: CATSGRTAGGDTEAFF
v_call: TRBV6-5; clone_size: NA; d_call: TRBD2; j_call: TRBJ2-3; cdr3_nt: TGTGCCAGCCTTCCGGGAGGGTCGACAGATACGCAGTATTTT; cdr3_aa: CASLPGGSTDTQYF
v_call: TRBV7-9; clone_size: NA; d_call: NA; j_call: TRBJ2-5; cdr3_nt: TGTGCCAGCAGTTTGGCGGAAGAGACCCAGTACTTC; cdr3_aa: CASSLAEETQYF
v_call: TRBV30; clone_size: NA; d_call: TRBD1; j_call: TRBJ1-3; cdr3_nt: TGTGCCTGGGGCGGACAGGGAGCTGGAAACACCATATATTTT; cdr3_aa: CAWGGQGAGNTIYF
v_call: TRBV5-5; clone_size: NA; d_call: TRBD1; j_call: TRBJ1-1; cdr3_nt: TGTGCCAGCAGCCTTTCCAGTACAGGGGCCACTGAAGCTTTCTTT; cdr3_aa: CASSLSSTGATEAFF
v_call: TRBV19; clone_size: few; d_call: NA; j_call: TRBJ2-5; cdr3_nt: TGTGCCAGTACCAAGGACAGCGTTGAGGAGACCCAGTACTTC; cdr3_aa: CASTKDSVEETQYF
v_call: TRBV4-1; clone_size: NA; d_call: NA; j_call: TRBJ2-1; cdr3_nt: TGCGCCAGCAGCCAAGCGGGGCGGGGGCACTCCTACAATGAGCAGTTCTTC; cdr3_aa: CASSQAGRGHSYNEQFF
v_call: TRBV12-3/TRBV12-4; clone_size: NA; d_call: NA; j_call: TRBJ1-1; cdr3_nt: TGTGCCAGCGCTACTAGCACTGAAGCTTTCTTT; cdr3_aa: CASATSTEAFF
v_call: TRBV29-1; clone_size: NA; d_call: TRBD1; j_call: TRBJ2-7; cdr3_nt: TGCAGCTTTGCCGGGACAGGAATGTACGAGCAGTACTTC; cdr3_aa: CSFAGTGMYEQYF
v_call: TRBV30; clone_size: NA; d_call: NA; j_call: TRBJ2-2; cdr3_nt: TGTGCCTGGAGTGTACACAGCGGGGAGCTGTTTTTT; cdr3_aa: CAWSVHSGELFF
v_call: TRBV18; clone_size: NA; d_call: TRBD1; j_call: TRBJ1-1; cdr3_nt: TGTGCCAGCTCACCACGGGTAGTCCAGGGGGGCGCTAACACTGAAGCTTTCTTT; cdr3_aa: CASSPRVVQGGANTEAFF
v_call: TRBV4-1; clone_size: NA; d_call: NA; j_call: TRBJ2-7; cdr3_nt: TGCGCCAGCAGCCACCCGACAGCCCGGGAGCAGTACTTC; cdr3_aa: CASSHPTAREQYF
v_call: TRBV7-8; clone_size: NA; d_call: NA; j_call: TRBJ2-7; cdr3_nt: TGTGCCAGCAGCTTAGTTCAGGGTGGGGAGCAGTACTTC; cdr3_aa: CASSLVQGGEQYF
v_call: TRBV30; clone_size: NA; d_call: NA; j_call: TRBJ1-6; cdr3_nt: TGTGCCTCCCAGGGACTAATTAATTCACCCCTCCACTTT; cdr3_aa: CASQGLINSPLHF
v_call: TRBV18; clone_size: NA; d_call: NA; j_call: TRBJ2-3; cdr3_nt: TGTGCCACCATACAACAGGGAGCCACAGATACGCAGTATTTT; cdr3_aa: CATIQQGATDTQYF
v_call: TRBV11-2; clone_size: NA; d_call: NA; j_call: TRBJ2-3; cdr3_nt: TGTGCCAGCACCACAGGGACCCATAGCACAGATACGCAGTATTTT; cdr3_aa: CASTTGTHSTDTQYF
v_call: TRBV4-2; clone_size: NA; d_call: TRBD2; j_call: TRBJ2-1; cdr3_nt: TGTGCCAGCAGCCGGTCGGGAGGGGGGCAAGAGCAGTTCTTC; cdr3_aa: CASSRSGGGQEQFF
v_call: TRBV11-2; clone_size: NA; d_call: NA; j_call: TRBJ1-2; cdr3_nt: TGTGCCAGCAGCTTGGGGGTCGTACAGGGTGGCTACACCTTC; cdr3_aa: CASSLGVVQGGYTF
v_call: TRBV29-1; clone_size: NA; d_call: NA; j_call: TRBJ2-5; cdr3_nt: TGCAGCGTTGGGGGGTCTAGCGCAAACCAAGAGACCCAGTACTTC; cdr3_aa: CSVGGSSANQETQYF
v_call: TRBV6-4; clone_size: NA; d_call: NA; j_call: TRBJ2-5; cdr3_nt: TGTGCCAGATTCTCAGAGACCCAGTACTTC; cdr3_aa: CARFSETQYF
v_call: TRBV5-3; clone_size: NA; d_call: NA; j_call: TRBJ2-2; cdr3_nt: TGTGCCAGAAGCTTGGGAGTTTGGGGGACAAATAACGGGGAGCTGTTTTTT; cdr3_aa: CARSLGVWGTNNGELFF
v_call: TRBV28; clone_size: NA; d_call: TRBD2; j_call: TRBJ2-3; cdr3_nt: TGTGCCAGCAACCCGTTTGGGGACTACAACACAGATACGCAGTATTTT; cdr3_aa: CASNPFGDYNTDTQYF